These 21 T cell receptor beta chains were sequenced from one sample in a study of cytotoxic CD8 clonotypes in ibrutinib-treated CLL. Profiling relied on immunoSEQ multiplex PCR, and the TCRdb table lists in-frame clones only, not all of them. This sample has 110,000 or so clones, with roughly 57% found just once. The sequencing used PBMCs, collected after 24 months of ibrutinib treatment. The receptor source for this set is a human donor with chronic lymphocytic leukemia.

V usage is TRBV29-1 and J usage is TRBJ2-4; D uncertain. Trimming removed 5 bases at V and 0 bases at J, with 11 bases between. CDR3 length: 14 residues. Germline V CDR1 and CDR2: SQVTM, ANQGSEA. The CDR3: CSVTRDLAKNIQYF. In DNA form, the CDR3 reads TGCAGCGTTACCCGAGACCTAGCCAAAAACATTCAGTACTTC.

The chain links TRBV21-1 to TRBJ1-1. TRBV21-1 is termed a pseudogene. The CDR3 runs to 11 residues. The CDR3 region is CASMGGTEAFF. The DNA for the CDR3 is TGTGCCAGCATGGGGGGCACTGAAGCTTTCTTT.

This clone has at least ten counts. The rearrangement links TRBV30 to TRBJ2-1; 7 nucleotides align to TRBD1. The germline gives CDR1 GTSNPN, CDR2 SVGIG (reference sequence). The CDR3 is 13 residues long. V lost 2 bases, J lost 7 bases, and 5 bases stayed unmatched. CDR3 amino acids: CAWSRAGGNEQFF. The CDR3, as DNA: TGTGCCTGGAGTAGGGCAGGGGGTAATGAGCAGTTCTTC.

The chain has TRBV7-8 and TRBJ2-5, with D unresolved. The CDR3 covers 12 residues. V shed 5 bases and J shed 13 bases, with 17 bases lying between them. Per germline, CDR1 SGHVS and CDR2 FQNEAQ. CDR3 in amino acids: CASSPAVGPGYF. DNA of the CDR3: TGTGCCAGCAGCCCCGCGGTCGGCCCCGGGTACTTC.

The rearrangement uses TRBV6-5 and TRBJ1-4; TRBD1 matches 7 bases. The CDR3 is 14 residues long. Trimming took 3 bases from V and 8 from J; bases not matched to a gene: 6. Germline lookup yields CDR1 MNHEY and CDR2 SVGAGI. CDR3 bases: TGTGCCAGCAGTTATTTACAGGGGAGCGAAAAACTGTTTTTT. Its protein is CASSYLQGSEKLFF.

V usage is TRBV5-4 and J usage is TRBJ2-1, with 9 bases fitting TRBD1. There are 13 residues in the CDR3. Per the germline V gene, CDR1 is SGHNT and CDR2 is YYREEE (reference sequence). Trimming took 4 bases from V and 7 from J; bases not matched to a gene: 3. This CDR3 reads CASSPGQGNEQFF. For the CDR3, the DNA is TGTGCCAGCAGCCCAGGACAGGGGAATGAGCAGTTCTTC.

The gene calls are TRBV5-5 and TRBJ2-1; 11 bases line up with TRBD1. The V and J ends lost 4 bases and 2 bases, in that order; junction bases with no gene match: 5. CDR1 and CDR2 from the germline V gene are SGHKS and YYEKEE (reference sequence). This CDR3 is built from 16 residues. CDR3 nucleotides: TGTGCCAGCAGCAGAAGGGGACAGGGGGCCTACAATGAGCAGTTCTTC. This sequence encodes CASSRRGQGAYNEQFF.

The V gene is TRBV27, the J gene TRBJ2-3, with 8 nucleotides matching TRBD1. The CDR3 is 15 amino acids. Trimming at V came to 6 bases and at J to 4 bases, leaving 9 bases not matched to a gene. From germline, CDR1 is MNHEY and CDR2 SMNVEV (reference sequence). The CDR3 spells CASRPGGNTADTQYF. The DNA of the CDR3 is TGTGCCAGCAGGCCAGGGGGCAATACCGCAGATACGCAGTATTTT.

In this sample, this clone turned up many times. The V and J genes are TRBV25-1 and TRBJ1-6; no reliable D call. The ends were cut back, 3 bases at V and 0 bases at J, with 3 bases in the middle. Looked up from germline, CDR1 is MGHDK and CDR2 is SYGVNS. This CDR3 has 14 amino acids. The chain's CDR3 is CASSDSSYNSPLHF. The DNA of the CDR3 is TGTGCCAGCAGTGACAGCTCCTATAATTCACCCCTCCACTTT.

This clone showed up just a few times. Likely a read error: the CDR3 ends without its conserved phenylalanine or tryptophan. No DNA is shown, since the ends of the CDR3 on it are uncertain; the CDR3 is the one TCRdb lists. The CDR3 is CASHTGKS. The chain couples TRBV6-4 to TRBJ2-3; TRBD2 reflects the table's D call only, with no check against the DNA. The germline V gene encodes CDR1 MRHNA and CDR2 SNTAGT. The CDR3 is made up of 8 amino acids, end residues included.

Points on this clone: This CDR3 is also generated by other DNA sequences in the sample. The CDR3 bases are TGCAGCGTTGGGGGGCAAGGAGAGACCCAGTACTTC. Translating gives CSVGGQGETQYF. The V and J genes are TRBV29-1 and TRBJ2-5, with a weak D call TRBD1 (6 bases). CDR3 size: 12 residues. Looked up from germline, CDR1 is SQVTM and CDR2 is ANQGSEA. The V end lost 4 bases, the J end lost 4 bases, and 10 bases lay between the germline ends.

The rearrangement uses TRBV7-2 and TRBJ2-2; 7 bases match TRBD1. V lost 0 bases to trimming and J lost 4 bases; unmatched junction nucleotides: 5. Germline V gene data show CDR1 as SGHTA and CDR2 as FQGNSA. The CDR3 totals 16 residues. The CDR3 sequence: CASSLAPSGGTGELFF. In DNA form, the CDR3 reads TGTGCCAGCAGCTTAGCGCCGTCAGGGGGCACCGGGGAGCTGTTTTTT.

The chain joins TRBV6-6 to TRBJ2-7; D gene ambiguous. This CDR3 is 12 amino acids long. The germline V gene has CDR1 MNHNY and CDR2 SVGAGI (reference sequence). Between the trimmed V and J ends, which lost 1 base and 5 bases, there was a span of 6 bases. The CDR3 protein is CASSYWADEQYF. CDR3 DNA sequence: TGTGCCAGCAGTTACTGGGCGGACGAGCAGTACTTC.

V is TRBV28 and J is TRBJ1-2; D unresolved. Germline lookup yields CDR1 MDHEN and CDR2 SYDVKM. This CDR3 comprises 15 residues. The ends were cut back, 6 bases at V and 4 bases at J, with 18 bases in the middle. The CDR3 sequence: CASSTQALPPYGYTF. The CDR3 coding sequence is TGTGCCAGCAGCACCCAGGCCCTTCCCCCCTATGGCTACACCTTC.

The chain has TRBV5-4 and TRBJ2-2, with 7 bases fitting TRBD1. Trimming at V came to 8 bases and at J to 8 bases, leaving 9 bases not matched to a gene. Germline V CDR1 and CDR2: SGHNT, YYREEE (reference sequence). The CDR3 consists of 13 residues. In nucleotides, the CDR3 is TGTGCCAGTCAGGAAGACAGGGCGGGGGAGCTGTTTTTT. Its protein is CASQEDRAGELFF.

Only a few counts were recorded for this clone. V usage is TRBV11-3 and J usage is TRBJ2-3, with 9 bases that match TRBD2. Looked up from germline, CDR1 is SGHNT and CDR2 is YENEEA. The CDR3 has 16 residues. J was trimmed by 2 bases and V by 8 bases; bases with no gene match: 11. The chain's CDR3 is CASGIGSGGPTDTQYF. For the CDR3, the DNA is TGTGCCAGCGGTATAGGGAGCGGGGGGCCCACAGATACGCAGTATTTT.

The chain couples TRBV5-1 to TRBJ2-5; D remains unclear. The V end lost 2 bases, the J end lost 1 base, and 6 bases lay between the germline ends. The CDR3 runs 13 residues. Germline V gene data show CDR1 as SGHRS and CDR2 as YFSETQ. CDR3 sequence (DNA): TGCGCCAGCAGCTTAGAGACCCAAGAGACCCAGTACTTC. Translating it yields CASSLETQETQYF.

This clone has just one count. This chain links TRBV6-6 with TRBJ1-2; TRBD1 aligns across 7 bases. With 8 bases clipped from V and 0 bases from J, the junction kept 9 bases outside the gene matches. This CDR3 comprises 15 residues. CDR1 MNHNY and CDR2 SVGAGI come from the germline V gene (reference sequence). The CDR3 reads CASGLGQEANYGYTF. In nucleotides, the CDR3 is TGTGCCAGCGGCTTAGGACAGGAAGCTAACTATGGCTACACCTTC.

The table lists this clone with a few counts. For the CDR3, the DNA is TGTGCCACCAGCGGCCGGCGGGACAATGAGCAGTTCTTC. Amino acids: CATSGRRDNEQFF. V and J are TRBV15 and TRBJ2-1, with a possible D match to TRBD2 (5 bases). The ends were cut back, 5 bases at V and 5 bases at J, with 10 bases in the middle. The CDR3 runs to 13 residues. CDR1 is LNHNV and CDR2 is YYDKDF in the germline V gene (reference sequence).

The genes are TRBV5-1 and TRBJ2-3; 10 positions agree with TRBD2. The CDR3 is 15 amino acids. V gave up 7 bases and J gave up 0 bases; unmatched junction bases: 5. Looked up from germline, CDR1 is SGHRS and CDR2 is YFSETQ. CDR3 DNA sequence: TGCGCCAGCGGCCTAGCGGGGGTAAGCACAGATACGCAGTATTTT. This translates into CASGLAGVSTDTQYF.

This clone has only a few counts. The rearrangement uses TRBV6-5 and TRBJ1-1; maybe TRBD1 (5 bases). The CDR3 consists of 11 residues. CDR1 MNHEY and CDR2 SVGAGI come from the germline V gene. V was clipped by 7 bases and J by 4 bases, with 7 bases between them. CDR3 loop: CASKGLTEAFF. For the CDR3, the DNA is TGTGCCAGCAAGGGACTCACTGAAGCTTTCTTT.